The 8 T cell receptor beta chains presented below share a single source sample, sequenced in a study of cytomegalovirus exposure and HLA in healthy donors. 60 Vbeta and 13 Jbeta primers were used in PCR. The assay was immunoSEQ multiplex PCR, and TCRdb's table has in-frame clones only and misses some. Of roughly 120,000 clones in the sample, roughly 71% were seen once. The material sequenced was PBMCs. These receptors all come from a woman aged 35 to 49 in good health and CMV-seropositive.

This chain uses TRBV11-1 with TRBJ2-5, with 7 bases fitting TRBD2. The trim removed 5 bases at V and 2 bases at J, leaving 11 bases unmatched. This CDR3 comprises 16 residues. CDR1 and CDR2 (germline): SGHAT, FQDESV (reference sequence). CDR3 loop: CASSQRRAGTQETQYF. In DNA form, the CDR3 reads TGTGCCAGCAGCCAAAGACGAGCGGGAACACAAGAGACCCAGTACTTC.

The V gene is TRBV28, the J gene TRBJ2-1, with 7 bases aligning to TRBD1. J was trimmed by 8 bases and V by 6 bases; bases with no gene match: 7. This CDR3 contains 13 residues. CDR1 and CDR2 from the germline V gene are MDHEN and SYDVKM. CDR3 loop: CASRKTGTDEQFF. The CDR3 bases are TGTGCCAGCAGGAAGACAGGGACGGATGAGCAGTTCTTC. Based on the CDR3 plus reference TRBV28 and TRBJ2-1, the full variable domain is DVKVTQSSRYLVKRTGEKVFLECVQDMDHENMFWYRQDPGLGLRLIYFSYDVKMKEKGDIPEGYSVSREKKERFSLILESASTNQTSMYLCASRKTGTDEQFFGPGTRLTVL.

The genes are TRBV10-3 and TRBJ1-1; D is perhaps TRBD1 (5 bases). Looked up from germline, CDR1 is ENHRY and CDR2 is SYGVKD. This CDR3 has 14 residues. Trimming cost V 7 bases and J 4 bases, with 16 bases left between them. CDR3 sequence: CAITLGAGTTEAFF. As DNA, the CDR3 is TGTGCCATCACCCTCGGGGCGGGAACCACTGAAGCTTTCTTT.

The rearrangement links TRBV5-8 to TRBJ2-1; possibly TRBD2 for D (5 bases). CDR1 and CDR2 (germline): SGHTS, YDEGEE. The CDR3 has 16 amino acids. Trimming pared 2 bases from V and 0 bases from J, leaving 12 bases between. The CDR3 sequence is CASSLVRRVSYNEQFF. Written as DNA, the CDR3 is TGTGCCAGCAGCTTAGTAAGGCGGGTCTCCTACAATGAGCAGTTCTTC.

The chain employs TRBV7-2 and TRBJ2-1, with TRBD2 matching over 12 bases. The ends lost 5 bases at V and 6 bases at J; junction bases unmatched: 5. Germline loops: CDR1 SGHTA, CDR2 FQGNSA. This CDR3 spans 15 amino acids. CDR3 DNA: TGTGCCAGCAGCCAACTAGCGGGGGGCTCCAATGAGCAGTTCTTC. This sequence encodes CASSQLAGGSNEQFF.

The V gene is TRBV13, the J gene TRBJ2-2; no definite D call. Germline V gives CDR1 PRHDT, CDR2 FYEKMQ (reference sequence). Trimming took 5 bases from V and 4 from J, leaving 11 bases between them. This CDR3 is built from 14 residues. The CDR3 coding sequence is TGTGCCAGCAGCCCCCGGGTAGGCACCGGGGAGCTGTTTTTT. It translates to CASSPRVGTGELFF.

The gene calls are TRBV23-1 and TRBJ2-7, with TRBD1 matching over 7 bases. TRBV23-1 is annotated as an ORF whose role is uncertain. Unmatched junction bases numbered 2, after V lost 2 bases and J lost 1 base. The CDR3 spans 14 residues. DNA of the CDR3: TGCGCCAGCAGTCAAGACAGGGCGTCCTACGAGCAGTACTTC. Translating gives CASSQDRASYEQYF.

This clone is a singleton in its sample. The chain has TRBV4-1 and TRBJ2-1; D ambiguous. CDR3 length: 16 amino acids. V was shortened by 1 base and J by 0 bases, with 10 bases between the two germline ends. Germline-derived CDR1 and CDR2 are MGHRA and YSYEKL. The CDR3 DNA sequence: TGCGCCAGCAGCCAAGTCCCGCCCAGCTCCTACAATGAGCAGTTCTTC. Translation: CASSQVPPSSYNEQFF.